This TCR beta chain was recorded in a study of T cell changes during pregnancy in multiple sclerosis. Libraries were prepared by immunoSEQ multiplex PCR; TCRdb keeps only in-frame clonotypes and omits some of them. This table holds 57,000 or so clones, roughly 93% found once. V dropped 4 bases and J dropped 0 bases, with 8 bases sitting between them. CDR3 length: 14 amino acids. Per germline, CDR1 SGHNT and CDR2 YENEEA. The receptor was isolated from a female donor with multiple sclerosis, enrolled in a pregnancy study. The chain is built from TRBV11-3 and TRBJ2-3; D is undetermined. This specimen was peripheral blood, taken in the second trimester of pregnancy. The CDR3 reads CASSSGPSTDTQYF. The CDR3 DNA sequence: TGTGCCAGCAGCTCAGGTCCCAGCACAGATACGCAGTATTTT. Combining the CDR3 with reference TRBV11-3 and TRBJ2-3 gives the whole variable domain EAGVVQSPRYKIIEKKQPVAFWCNPISGHNTLYWYLQNLGQGPELLIRYENEEAVDDSQLPKDRFSAERLKGVDSTLKIQPAELGDSAVYLCASSSGPSTDTQYFGPGTRLTVL.